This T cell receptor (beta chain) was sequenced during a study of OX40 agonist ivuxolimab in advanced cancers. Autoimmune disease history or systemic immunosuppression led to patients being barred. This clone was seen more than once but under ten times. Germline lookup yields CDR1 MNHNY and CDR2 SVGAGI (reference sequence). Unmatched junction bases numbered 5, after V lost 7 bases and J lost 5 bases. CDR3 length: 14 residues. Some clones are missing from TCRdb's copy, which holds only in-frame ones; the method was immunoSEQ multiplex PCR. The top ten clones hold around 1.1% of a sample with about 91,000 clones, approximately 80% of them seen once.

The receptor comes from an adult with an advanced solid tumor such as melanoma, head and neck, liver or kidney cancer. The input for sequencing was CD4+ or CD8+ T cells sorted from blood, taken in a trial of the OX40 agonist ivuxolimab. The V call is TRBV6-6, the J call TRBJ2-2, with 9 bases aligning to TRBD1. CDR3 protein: CASTHRGQTGELFF. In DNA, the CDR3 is TGTGCCAGCACCCACAGGGGGCAGACCGGGGAGCTGTTTTTT.